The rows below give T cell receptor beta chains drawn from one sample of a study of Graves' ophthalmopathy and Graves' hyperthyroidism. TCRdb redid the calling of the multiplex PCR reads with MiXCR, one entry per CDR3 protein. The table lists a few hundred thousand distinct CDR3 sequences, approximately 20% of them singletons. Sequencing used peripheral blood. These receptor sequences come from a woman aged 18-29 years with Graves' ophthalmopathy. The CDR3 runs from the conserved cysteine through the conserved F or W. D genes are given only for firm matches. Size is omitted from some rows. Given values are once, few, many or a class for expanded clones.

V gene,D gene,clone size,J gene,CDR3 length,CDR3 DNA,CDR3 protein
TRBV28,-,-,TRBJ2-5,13,TGTGCCGTTCCAGGACCCACGGCGAAGACCCAGTACTTC,CAVPGPTAKTQYF
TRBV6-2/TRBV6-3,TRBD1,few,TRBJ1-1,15,TGTGCCAGCAGCTCGTTCGGACAGGGGGCGACTGAAGCTTTCTTT,CASSSFGQGATEAFF
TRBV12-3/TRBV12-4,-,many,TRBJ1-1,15,TGTGCCAGCAGTTTTAAAGGGTTTTGGAACACTGAAGCTTTCTTT,CASSFKGFWNTEAFF
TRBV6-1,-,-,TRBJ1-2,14,TGTGCCAGCTGTGAGAACCCGTCGGACTATGGCTACACCTTC,CASCENPSDYGYTF
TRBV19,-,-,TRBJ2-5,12,TGTGCCAGTAGTATAATTGGGGAGACCCAGTACTTC,CASSIIGETQYF
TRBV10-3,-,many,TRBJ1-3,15,TGTGCCATCAGGGACGGGACCCGTGGAGGAAACACCATATATTTT,CAIRDGTRGGNTIYF
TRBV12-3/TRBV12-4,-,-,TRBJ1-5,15,TGTGCCAGCAGTTTATCGATAGAGTCCAATCAGCCCCAGCATTTT,CASSLSIESNQPQHF
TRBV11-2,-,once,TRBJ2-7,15,TGTGCCAGCAGCTTGAATCTAGGCTTCACCTACGAGCAGTACTTC,CASSLNLGFTYEQYF
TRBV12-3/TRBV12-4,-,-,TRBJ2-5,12,TGTGCCAGCAGACCGGACTTAGAGACCCAGTACTTC,CASRPDLETQYF
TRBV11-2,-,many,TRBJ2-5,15,TGTGCCAGCAGCTTCGGTAGACAGGACCAAGAGACCCAGTACTTC,CASSFGRQDQETQYF
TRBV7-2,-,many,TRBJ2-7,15,TGTGCCAGCAGCTTAGCCGCGTCGGGCGGATACGAGCAGTACTTC,CASSLAASGGYEQYF
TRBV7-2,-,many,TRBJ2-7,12,TGTGCCAGCAGCTTAGTACTCGCGGAGCAGTACTTC,CASSLVLAEQYF
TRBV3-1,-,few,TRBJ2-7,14,TGTGCCAGCAGCCAAGGACAGTTTTTGGGGACGCAGTACTTC,CASSQGQFLGTQYF
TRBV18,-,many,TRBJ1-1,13,TGTGCCAGCTCACCGACTGAGAACACTGAAGCTTTCTTT,CASSPTENTEAFF
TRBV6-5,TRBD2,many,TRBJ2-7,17,TGTGCCAGCAGGGGAACGACTAGCGGGAGGGGACCCTACGAGCAGTACTTC,CASRGTTSGRGPYEQYF
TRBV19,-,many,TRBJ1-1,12,TGTGCCAGTAGTATACAGAACACTGAAGCTTTCTTT,CASSIQNTEAFF
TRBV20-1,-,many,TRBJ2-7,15,TGCAGTGCTCCGACTTCTTGGGGGAAATCCTACGAGCAGTACTTC,CSAPTSWGKSYEQYF
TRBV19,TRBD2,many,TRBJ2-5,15,TGTGCCAGTAGTATCAGGGCGGGAGGCTGGGAGACCCAGTACTTC,CASSIRAGGWETQYF
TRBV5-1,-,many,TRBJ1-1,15,TGCGCCAGCAGCCCGGCTATGGGTCGTGATACTGAAGCTTTCTTT,CASSPAMGRDTEAFF
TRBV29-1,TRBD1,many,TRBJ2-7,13,TGCAGCGCCAAACCGGGACAGGGGTACGAGCAGTACTTC,CSAKPGQGYEQYF
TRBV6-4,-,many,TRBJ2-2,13,TGTGCCAGCAGTGACATGGGCACCGGGGAGCTGTTTTTT,CASSDMGTGELFF
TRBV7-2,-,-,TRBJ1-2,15,TGTGCCTCCAAGCCCCACAGGGCCGGGATGGATGGCTACACCTTC,CASKPHRAGMDGYTF